These 15 T cell receptor beta chains originate from one sample sequenced in a study of blood T cell repertoires in COVID-19. Only in-frame clones appear in the TCRdb table, and some are missing; sequencing was by immunoSEQ multiplex PCR. The sample yields roughly 190,000 clones, 80% to 95% seen once. Sequencing was done on a sample of peripheral blood. These receptors all stem from a man aged 45-60 years with acute or convalescent COVID-19.

The chain uses TRBV28 and TRBJ1-4, with 8 bases aligning to TRBD1. The germline V gene encodes CDR1 MDHEN and CDR2 SYDVKM. J lost 8 bases, V lost 2 bases, and 13 bases had no gene match. CDR3 length equals 17 residues. The CDR3 DNA reads as TGTGCCAGCAGTTTACGACAGGGGAGGACATTTAGCGAAAAACTGTTTTTT. This encodes CASSLRQGRTFSEKLFF.

This clone has more than one count but fewer than ten. This chain links TRBV2 with TRBJ1-5; no firm D call. V was cut by 2 bases and J by 0 bases, with 14 bases left in between. Germline V gene lookup returns CDR1 SNHLY and CDR2 FYNNEI. The CDR3 runs 17 residues. This CDR3 is CASSEITENNSNQPQHF. The DNA of the CDR3 is TGTGCCAGCAGTGAAATCACAGAAAATAATAGCAATCAGCCCCAGCATTTT.

This chain joins TRBV5-1 and TRBJ1-1; the D gene is possibly TRBD1 (5 bases). The CDR3 spans 13 residues. The germline V gene has CDR1 SGHRS and CDR2 YFSETQ. Trimming removed 5 bases at V and 4 bases at J, with 12 bases between. Here the CDR3 DNA reads TGCGCCAGCAGGCTAGACACAGGCACTGAAGCTTTCTTT. It specifies CASRLDTGTEAFF.

The chain couples TRBV28 to TRBJ1-5; maybe TRBD1 (6 bases). CDR1 is MDHEN, CDR2 SYDVKM, per germline. This CDR3 is built from 15 residues. The germline V and J ends were trimmed by 5 bases and 1 base, with 12 bases remaining between them. The CDR3 region has the DNA TGTGCCAGCAGTCCCCTGGGACAAAGCAATCAGCCCCAGCATTTT. Translation gives CASSPLGQSNQPQHF.

The chain joins TRBV28 to TRBJ1-5; D perhaps matches TRBD1 (6 bases). With 6 bases removed from V and 4 bases from J, the gap between germline ends came to 10 bases. CDR3 length: 13 amino acids. The germline V gene has CDR1 MDHEN and CDR2 SYDVKM. The CDR3 loop is CASRRTANQPQHF. The CDR3 bases are TGTGCCAGCAGACGGACAGCTAATCAGCCCCAGCATTTT.

CDR3 nucleotides: TGTGCCAGCAGCTTATTGAGTGGTTCTAGCACAGATACGCAGTATTTT. Translated: CASSLLSGSSTDTQYF. The V call is TRBV7-9, the J call TRBJ2-3; D remains unclear. Trimming removed 2 bases at V and 0 bases at J, with 12 bases between. This CDR3 comprises 16 residues. Germline V lookup: CDR1 SEHNR, CDR2 FQNEAQ (reference sequence). The full variable domain, with the rest looked up from reference TRBV7-9 and TRBJ2-3, is DTGVSQNPRHKITKRGQNVTFRCDPISEHNRLYWYRQTLGQGPEFLTYFQNEAQLEKSRLLSDRFSAERPKGSFSTLEIQRTEQGDSAMYLCASSLLSGSSTDTQYFGPGTRLTVL.

This clone was counted only a few times. A junction end diverges from the germline sequence, so it may reflect a read error. CDR3 DNA sequence: TGTGCCAGCAGCTTAAGTGCGGGGGCCACACCCGAACTCTTC. It translates to CASSLSAGATPELF. J is TRBJ2-1 and V is TRBV7-3; D is perhaps TRBD2 (7 bases). CDR3 length equals 14 residues. Looked up from germline, CDR1 is SGHTA and CDR2 is FQGTGA.

Note on this clone: Other DNA sequences of this sample code for an identical CDR3. The gene calls are TRBV20-1 and TRBJ2-7; 9 nucleotides agree with TRBD2. The germline gives CDR1 DFQATT, CDR2 SNEGSKA (reference sequence). J gave up 2 bases and V 3 bases, and 5 bases lay outside the gene matches. The CDR3 runs 14 residues. The CDR3 nucleotides are TGCAGTGCTAGTGGACTAGCGTCCGCCTACGAGCAGTACTTC. Encoded protein: CSASGLASAYEQYF.

The chain is built from TRBV19 and TRBJ2-7; TRBD1 matches at 8 bases. CDR3 length: 13 amino acids. The germline gives CDR1 LNHDA, CDR2 SQIVND (reference sequence). The ends lost 9 bases at V and 1 base at J; junction bases unmatched: 5. CDR3 in DNA: TGTGCCAGCTGGGACAGGAGGTCCTACGAGCAGTACTTC. This codes for CASWDRRSYEQYF.

This chain connects TRBV7-2 to TRBJ2-3, with 8 bases aligning to TRBD2. V was pared by 3 bases and J by 2 bases, with 7 bases of the junction left unmatched. The germline V gene encodes CDR1 SGHTA and CDR2 FQGNSA. The CDR3 has 16 residues. The CDR3 DNA reads as TGTGCCAGCAGCTTTAGCGGGGCGGGAAACACAGATACGCAGTATTTT. This encodes CASSFSGAGNTDTQYF.

V usage is TRBV6-1 and J usage is TRBJ1-6; 10 positions match TRBD1. Germline trimming cut 7 bases from V and 8 bases from J; bases unmatched to any gene: 2. The CDR3 consists of 13 residues. Looked up from germline, CDR1 is MNHNS and CDR2 is SASEGT. CDR3: CASNGQGDSPLHF. The CDR3 DNA reads TGTGCCAGCAACGGACAGGGGGATTCACCCCTCCACTTT.

The chain links TRBV24-1 to TRBJ1-5; TRBD1 matches at 12 bases. Trimming cost V 6 bases and J 2 bases; bases outside gene matches: 4. CDR3 length: 16 residues. Germline loops: CDR1 KGHDR, CDR2 SFDVKD. As DNA, the CDR3 is TGTGCCACCAGTTGGGACAGGGGGCCGGGCAATCAGCCCCAGCATTTT. Translation: CATSWDRGPGNQPQHF.

The V call is TRBV13, the J call TRBJ2-1, with 7 bases fitting TRBD2. V trimming: 1 base; J trimming: 12 bases; junction bases outside the gene matches: 6. This CDR3 is 13 amino acids long. CDR1 and CDR2 (germline): PRHDT, FYEKMQ (reference sequence). CDR3 nucleotide sequence: TGTGCCAGCAGCTTAGCCCTAGCGGATCGGCAGTTCTTC. Residues: CASSLALADRQFF.

The chain carries TRBV3-1 (or the pseudogene TRBV3-2) and TRBJ1-5; tentatively, D is TRBD1 (5 bases). Trimming stripped 1 base from V and 2 bases from J, with 27 bases between. The CDR3 sequence is 21 residues long. CDR1 and CDR2 (germline): LGHDT, YNNKEL (reference sequence). CDR3 loop: CASSQGWGGQGFSFGNQPQHF. The CDR3 DNA sequence: TGTGCCAGCAGCCAAGGTTGGGGTGGGCAGGGATTTAGTTTTGGCAATCAGCCCCAGCATTTT.

This clone was seen once. This sequence joins TRBV4-2 and TRBJ2-2; D may be TRBD1 (6 bases). Trimming removed 6 bases at V and 2 bases at J, with 22 bases between. Germline assignment: CDR1 LGHNA and CDR2 YNFKEQ. CDR3 size: 18 residues. The CDR3 region has the DNA TGTGCCAGCAGGCCGTCCCTACAGGGATACTCTAACACCGGGGAGCTGTTTTTT. Its protein product is CASRPSLQGYSNTGELFF.